This T cell receptor beta chain was sequenced for a study of pediatric ulcerative colitis. General study points: Clonal expansions reduced rectal repertoire diversity in acute severe colitis. A couple of patients had blood samples with substantially reduced template counts.

The rectum was sampled with one to two pinch biopsies at colonoscopy. This clone rates as medium-sized. The antigen is undetermined. Per the germline V gene, CDR1 is SGHVS and CDR2 is FNYEAQ. The CDR3 spans 13 residues. V lost 4 bases to trimming and J lost 4 bases; unmatched junction nucleotides: 3. TCRdb's copy holds only in-frame clones and misses some; the assay was immunoSEQ multiplex PCR. The repertoire consists of about 25,000 clones, with over 65% occurring once and the leading ten covering around 7.8%. This TCR was sampled from a boy aged 5-17 years with severe ulcerative colitis. What was sequenced was gut tissue. The V and J genes are TRBV7-6 and TRBJ1-1; 7 bases line up with TRBD1. The CDR3 DNA reads TGTGCCAGCAGCTCGGGACAGAGCACTGAAGCTTTCTTT. It codes for CASSSGQSTEAFF. Variable domain in full (rest from reference TRBV7-6 and TRBJ1-1): GAGVSQSPRYKVTKRGQDVALRCDPISGHVSLYWYRQALGQGPEFLTYFNYEAQQDKSGLPNDRFSAERPEGSISTLTIQRTEQRDSAMYRCASSSGQSTEAFFGQGTRLTVV.